This record covers a single T cell receptor (beta chain). The sample belongs to a study of blood T cells in healthy people across ages. Germline V gives CDR1 MNHEY, CDR2 SMNVEV (reference sequence). The CDR3 extends over 15 amino acids. The J segment lost 5 bases and the V segment lost 4 bases, leaving 9 bases of the junction unmatched. Each of the donors had roughly 9.4 milliliters of peripheral blood drawn into EDTA-treated Vacutainer tubes. PCR was performed a second time for roughly 6 to 12 cycles using a sample-barcoded 5' primer and a J-beta primer mix. Each cDNA molecule received a tag from a template-switch adaptor that had 12 random nucleotides. TCRdb reprocessed the 5' RACE reads with MiXCR, giving one entry per CDR3 protein. The repertoire includes approximately 780,000 distinct CDR3 sequences, roughly 24% of them detected once, and around 2.9% sits in the top ten. The same sample was also studied in work on T cells of mothers and their children. In that study: From each mother came over 8 million TCR beta CDR3 reads, and from each child came 2.5 million to 3 million. Normalized overlap was always slightly, never significantly, higher in related than unrelated mother-child pairs.

The specimen sequenced was blood. The TCR was taken from a boy aged 5-17 years in good health. The rearrangement joins TRBV27 to TRBJ2-7, with TRBD1 identical over 9 bases. The DNA for the CDR3 is TGTGCCAGCAGTTCATCCGGGACAGGGTCCCACGAGCAGTACTTC. As protein: CASSSSGTGSHEQYF.